Listed below are T cell receptor beta chains from one sample, sequenced in a study of metastatic and nonmetastatic thyroid tumors. Using MiXCR, TCRdb re-called clones from the PCR reads. Among 30,000 to 35,000 clones listed, approximately 15% were seen once. The sequencing input was blood. These receptors were obtained from a female donor with papillary thyroid cancer or a benign thyroid nodule (not recorded which). Some clones in this sample may be carry-over from other donors' samples. CDR3s include the opening cysteine and the closing phenylalanine or tryptophan. A D gene is named only where the DNA matches it firmly. Rows may omit the clone size; those that give it use once, few, many or a size class.

many	TRBV5-4	NA	TRBJ2-6	TGTGCCAGCAGCTTCTCGGCCCCTGGGGCCAACGTCCTGACTTTC	CASSFSAPGANVLTF
few	TRBV7-2	TRBD1	TRBJ1-6	TGTGCCAACAGATTTGACAGGGCGATTCTCCACTTT	CANRFDRAILHF
many	TRBV20-1	TRBD1	TRBJ2-5	TGCAGTGCTACCGCGGACAGGGGTGAGACCCAGTACTTC	CSATADRGETQYF
NA	TRBV20-1	NA	TRBJ2-2	TGCAGTGCTATAAGGGGTACAGGGCCCACCGGGGAGCTGTTTTTT	CSAIRGTGPTGELFF
many	TRBV7-9	TRBD1	TRBJ1-5	TGTGCCAGCACCCAGGGGGGGGATCAGCCCCAGCATTTT	CASTQGGDQPQHF
many	TRBV12-3/TRBV12-4	NA	TRBJ1-5	TGTGCCAGCAGTTCGGGCCTCAGTCAGCCCCAGCATTTT	CASSSGLSQPQHF
NA	TRBV28	NA	TRBJ2-2	TGTGCCAGCTCAGAGGGACGTGCCGGGGAGCTGTATTTT	CASSEGRAGELYF
many	TRBV19	NA	TRBJ1-4	TGTGCCAGTAGTCCCCAACAGGGTCGCGGAGAAAAACTGTTTTTT	CASSPQQGRGEKLFF
many	TRBV29-1	NA	TRBJ2-6	TGCAGCGTTGATGATAGGGGGTCCTCTGGGGCCAACGTCCTGACTTTC	CSVDDRGSSGANVLTF
many	TRBV30	TRBD2	TRBJ2-2	TGTGCCTGGAGTAGGACTAGCCCGAACACCGGGGAGCTGTTTTTT	CAWSRTSPNTGELFF
NA	TRBV20-1	TRBD1	TRBJ1-1	TGCAGTGCTGGGACAGGGGCTAACACTGAAGCTTTCTTT	CSAGTGANTEAFF
many	TRBV19	NA	TRBJ2-7	TGTGCCAGTAGCGCGTCCATCCTCGACTACGAGCAGTACTTC	CASSASILDYEQYF
few	TRBV12-3/TRBV12-4	TRBD2	TRBJ2-2	TGTGCCAGCATTTTAGCGGGGGGGCCCGGGGAGCTGTTTTTT	CASILAGGPGELFF
many	TRBV19	TRBD1	TRBJ2-5	TGTGCCAGTAGAAGAAGACAGGGACAAGAGACCCAGTACTTC	CASRRRQGQETQYF
NA	TRBV9	TRBD2	TRBJ2-1	TGTGCCAGCAGCGTATCCAAAGCGGGAGGGCCCCTCGTTGAGCAGTTCTTC	CASSVSKAGGPLVEQFF
many	TRBV7-9	NA	TRBJ1-6	TGTGCCAGCAGCTTAGAAGGGGATAATTCACCCCTCCACTTT	CASSLEGDNSPLHF
few	TRBV19	NA	TRBJ1-6	TGTGCCAGTAAAAGATTAGACCGTCTAAATTCACCCCTCCACTTT	CASKRLDRLNSPLHF
many	TRBV24-1	NA	TRBJ2-3	TGTGCCACCAGTGACCTAACCTGGGCCCCGGATAGCACAGATACGCAGTATTTT	CATSDLTWAPDSTDTQYF
many	TRBV12-3/TRBV12-4	TRBD2	TRBJ2-2	TGTGCCAGCAGTTTATCGGGAGGGCCTACCGGGGAGCTGTTTTTT	CASSLSGGPTGELFF
NA	TRBV20-1	TRBD1	TRBJ1-5	TGCAGTGCCCGAGGGACAGGGCTTCAGCCCCAGCATTTT	CSARGTGLQPQHF
many	TRBV27	TRBD1	TRBJ2-5	TGTGCCAGCAGTTTATTAGGGACAGGGGGCTTTGAGACCCAGTACTTC	CASSLLGTGGFETQYF
NA	TRBV20-1	TRBD1	TRBJ1-2	TGCAGTGCTAGAGAACAGGGGTTGAGAGGGGACATCTATGGCTACACCTTC	CSAREQGLRGDIYGYTF
many	TRBV5-5	TRBD2	TRBJ2-1	TGTGCCAGCAGCTTGAGGGTCGGGAGGGCCCACAATGAGCAGTTCTTC	CASSLRVGRAHNEQFF